Listed below are T cell receptor beta chains from one sample, sequenced in a study of T cells expressing NK-cell markers. One entry per CDR3 protein, without DNA, is what TCRdb gives after re-calling the 5' RACE reads. The sample's table shows over 200,000 distinct CDR3 sequences. Sequencing was carried out using blood T cells: a sorted CD56 or NKG2C T cell subset, CD4+ or CD8+ T cells, or bulk PBMC T cells (not recorded which). The receptors originated from a man younger than 35 in good health. Each CDR3 is given with its conserved first and last residue.

v_gene	j_gene	CDR3aa
TRBV20-1	TRBJ1-4	CSAREGFGTNEKLFF
TRBV10-1	TRBJ1-2	CASSHDRRVGYTF
TRBV3-1	TRBJ1-3	CASSHYAGNTIYF
TRBV7-6	TRBJ2-3	CASSWKPTSTTSTDTQYF
TRBV21-1	TRBJ2-7	CASSNGQGIYEQYF
TRBV12-3/TRBV12-4	TRBJ2-1	CASSSPPRGSNEQFF
TRBV6-1	TRBJ2-7	CASNQGGVVGEQYF
TRBV11-3	TRBJ2-7	CASSPPTGMNEQYF
TRBV6-5	TRBJ2-1	CASSYSFHEQFF
TRBV4-1	TRBJ2-3	CASSHQLAGVPDTQYF
TRBV15	TRBJ2-1	CATSRRNGDNEQFF
TRBV7-8	TRBJ2-1	CASSPTGTTGVEQFF
TRBV27	TRBJ2-3	CASSLLLTSTDTQYF
TRBV20-1	TRBJ2-2	CSAMPGWTGELFF
TRBV4-1	TRBJ2-3	CASSQAGIDTDTQYF
TRBV5-1	TRBJ2-7	CASSGTGSVYEQYF
TRBV18	TRBJ2-5	CASSGARETQYF
TRBV6-4	TRBJ2-1	CASSTRSGSYNEQFF
TRBV5-1	TRBJ2-7	CASSLTPGTDEQYF
TRBV29-1	TRBJ2-7	CSVWGNTYEQYF
TRBV7-6	TRBJ1-3	CASSRGENSGNTIYF
TRBV29-1	TRBJ2-6	CSVAGTSSAGANVLTF
TRBV5-1	TRBJ2-2	CASSQDNTGELFF
TRBV28	TRBJ1-1	CASSIPGQGFLNTEAFF
TRBV29-1	TRBJ2-2	CSSSGGPNTGELFF
TRBV19	TRBJ2-3	CASSIGHSPDTQYF
TRBV6-1	TRBJ2-5	CASSHTQRGETQYF
TRBV3-1	TRBJ2-1	CASSLLSGRNEQFF
TRBV20-1	TRBJ1-5	CSAPPGGRGNQPQHF
TRBV11-2	TRBJ1-1	CASSLVGGKYTEAFF
TRBV12-3/TRBV12-4	TRBJ2-1	CASRKAGERLEQFF
TRBV5-5	TRBJ1-6	CASSSGGLGISPLHF
TRBV5-4	TRBJ2-5	CASSFFAGGETQYF
TRBV20-1	TRBJ2-7	CSAPLGLAGDYEQYF
TRBV30	TRBJ1-2	CAWRDRGTYGYTF
TRBV20-1	TRBJ2-5	CSARNSVEFPGTQYF
TRBV14	TRBJ1-6	CASSQSPSGTLRSPLHF
TRBV25-1	TRBJ2-5	CASSASPGAERETQYF
TRBV2	TRBJ2-1	CASSVATRPNEQFF
TRBV5-1	TRBJ2-6	CASSAGKSGANVLTF